This T cell receptor beta chain was captured in a study of graft-versus-host responses after intestinal transplantation. Turning to the study itself: Recipients were all induced with anti-thymocyte globulin, then given tacrolimus and steroids for roughly 3 years.

Profiled with immunoSEQ multiplex PCR; TCRdb holds only in-frame clones, not every one. The sample contains about 50,000 clones, 70% to 85% of which appear only once. CDR1 SGHAT and CDR2 FQNNGV come from the germline V gene. The V and J ends lost 4 bases and 10 bases, in that order; junction bases with no gene match: 11. The CDR3 spans 15 residues. In the case of this clone: Its target is not known.

Study results and limitations: Recipient marrow showed GvH clones, some seen first in ileum or blood.

The source material was unstimulated CD4+ T cells sorted from spleen or lymph node cells, sampled before transplant. The V and J genes are TRBV11-2 and TRBJ2-1; 9 nucleotides agree with TRBD2. The TCR originated in a human donor who was the organ donor for an intestinal transplant. The CDR3 spells CASSSRGGRAPEQFF. CDR3 in DNA: TGTGCCAGCAGCTCCCGCGGCGGGAGGGCCCCCGAGCAGTTCTTC. Using reference TRBV11-2 and TRBJ2-1 for the parts outside the CDR3, the full variable domain is EAGVAQSPRYKIIEKRQSVAFWCNPISGHATLYWYQQILGQGPKLLIQFQNNGVVDDSQLPKDRFSAERLKGVDSTLKIQPAKLEDSAVYLCASSSRGGRAPEQFFGPGTRLTVL.